The next 12 T cell receptor beta chains were all read from a single sample in a study of blood T cell repertoires in COVID-19. Sequencing used immunoSEQ multiplex PCR; TCRdb keeps in-frame clones, though not all of them. Of about 140,000 clones in the sample, approximately 79% were seen once. Specimen: PBMCs or T cells enriched from blood (not recorded which). The origin of the receptors is a woman in her fifties or sixties who had recovered from COVID-19.

This clone was counted a few times. V gene TRBV2 combines with J gene TRBJ2-7; 12 positions match TRBD2. Germline V gene data show CDR1 as SNHLY and CDR2 as FYNNEI. V lost 6 bases, J lost 5 bases, and 8 bases stayed unmatched. The CDR3 covers 15 residues. CDR3 loop: CASRPQTSGGNEQYF. CDR3 sequence (DNA): TGTGCCAGCAGACCGCAGACTAGCGGGGGTAACGAGCAGTACTTC.

V and J are TRBV18 and TRBJ1-2, with 7 bases lining up with TRBD1. In germline, CDR1 is KGHSH, CDR2 LQKENI. The CDR3 length is 16 residues. The ends lost 4 bases at V and 0 bases at J; junction bases unmatched: 8. DNA of the CDR3: TGTGCCAGCTCACAGTTAAAGGGGGCGTCTAACTATGGCTACACCTTC. Protein: CASSQLKGASNYGYTF.

The gene calls are TRBV5-8 and TRBJ2-5, with 11 bases aligning to TRBD1. CDR1 and CDR2 from the germline V gene are SGHTS and YDEGEE. V shed 2 bases and J 6 bases; nucleotides not matched to a gene: 6. This CDR3 region has 15 residues. CDR3 protein: CASSLRPDRGQTQYF. The CDR3 DNA reads as TGTGCCAGCAGCTTAAGACCGGACAGGGGGCAGACCCAGTACTTC.

This clone is a singleton in its sample. This chain connects TRBV18 to TRBJ2-1; tentatively, D is TRBD1 (6 bases). Looked up from germline, CDR1 is KGHSH and CDR2 is LQKENI. Trimming stripped 5 bases from V and 6 bases from J, with 17 bases between. The CDR3 sequence is 15 residues long. The CDR3 region is CASSSRRGSSNEQFF. The CDR3 DNA reads as TGTGCCAGCTCATCCCGCAGGGGAAGTAGCAATGAGCAGTTCTTC. The full variable domain, its missing parts supplied by reference TRBV18 and TRBJ2-1, is NAGVMQNPRHLVRRRGQEARLRCSPMKGHSHVYWYRQLPEEGLKFMVYLQKENIIDESGMPKERFSAEFPKEGPSILRIQQVVRGDSAAYFCASSSRRGSSNEQFFGPGTRLTVL.

The J gene is TRBJ2-3, the V gene TRBV6-6; TRBD2 matches at 8 bases. V dropped 8 bases and J dropped 4; count of bases not matched to a gene: 5. The CDR3 loop spans 13 amino acids. From germline, CDR1 is MNHNY and CDR2 SVGAGI (reference sequence). The CDR3 sequence: CASGTSRADTQYF. Written as DNA, the CDR3 is TGTGCCAGCGGGACTAGTCGGGCAGATACGCAGTATTTT.

The CDR3 sequence: CASSTGTQETQYF. CDR3 nucleotides: TGTGCCAGCAGCACAGGGACCCAAGAGACCCAGTACTTC. V and J are TRBV9 and TRBJ2-5; D may be TRBD1 (6 bases). V lost 4 bases to trimming and J lost 1 base, with 8 bases between them. From germline, CDR1 is SGDLS and CDR2 YYNGEE. The CDR3 extends over 13 amino acids.

V usage is TRBV30 and J usage is TRBJ1-2; no definite D call. V was trimmed by 0 bases and J by 8 bases, leaving 10 bases between them. The CDR3 runs 12 residues. Germline V gives CDR1 GTSNPN, CDR2 SVGIG (reference sequence). For the CDR3, the DNA is TGTGCCTGGAGTGTACTATCGGGAGGCTACACCTTC. This gives the protein CAWSVLSGGYTF.

The V gene is TRBV9, the J gene TRBJ1-2; D gene unclear. Trimming removed 0 bases at V and 8 bases at J, with 8 bases between. CDR3 length: 12 residues. Germline values: CDR1 SGDLS, CDR2 YYNGEE. CDR3: CASSVDSRGYTF. CDR3 in DNA: TGTGCCAGCAGCGTAGACTCCCGCGGCTACACCTTC.

This sequence joins TRBV28 and TRBJ2-2; 9 bases fit TRBD1. The germline gives CDR1 MDHEN, CDR2 SYDVKM. The CDR3 spans 14 residues. J gave up 5 bases and V 6 bases, and 4 bases lay outside the gene matches. The CDR3 here is CASRTGGNTGELFF. The CDR3 DNA reads TGTGCCAGCAGGACAGGGGGAAATACCGGGGAGCTGTTTTTT.

This chain links TRBV5-1 with TRBJ2-3; D unclear. The CDR3 is 13 amino acids. Germline V gene data show CDR1 as SGHRS and CDR2 as YFSETQ. With 5 bases removed from V and 6 bases from J, the gap between germline ends came to 13 bases. The CDR3 coding sequence is TGCGCCAGCAGACCTCGCCCTAGGGATACGCAGTATTTT. Translating it yields CASRPRPRDTQYF.

V is TRBV4-1 and J is TRBJ2-5; TRBD1 is a possible D gene (6 bases). The germline CDR1 and CDR2 sequences are MGHRA and YSYEKL. Trimming pared 3 bases from V and 2 bases from J, leaving 19 bases between. The CDR3 runs 17 residues. The CDR3 protein is CASSQDPGGGEQETQYF. The CDR3 coding sequence is TGCGCCAGCAGCCAGGATCCTGGGGGCGGAGAACAAGAGACCCAGTACTTC.

This clone is classed as medium-sized. Additional DNA sequences in this sample encode the identical CDR3. This rearrangement joins TRBV10-2 to TRBJ1-5; D is perhaps TRBD1 (5 bases). The length of the CDR3 is 14 residues. Trimming shortened V by 0 bases and J by 5 bases, and 8 bases separated the two germline ends. Germline V CDR1 and CDR2: WSHSY, SAAADI. CDR3 sequence (DNA): TGCGCCAGCAGTGAGTCCGGGGGGGATCAGCCCCAGCATTTT. It is translated as CASSESGGDQPQHF.